The 30 T cell receptor beta chains below come from one sample, sequenced in a study of T cells in Graves' hyperthyroidism and ophthalmopathy (dated by TCRdb to about 2019). The receptor library was made with multiplex PCR. The data were produced on an Illumina HiSeq 2000. The TCR beta CDR3 regions were amplified from RNA transcripts. The first round of RT-PCR for the TCR CDR3 was performed with the HTBI primer set and the Qiagen OneStep RT-PCR kit. TCRdb reran the public reads through fastp at Q25 and MiXCR, keeping productive beta chains. Rows with one shared CDR3 protein collapse into an entry with the most common genes and DNA. Here the sample has 250,000 to 350,000 distinct CDR3 sequences; 16% occur a single time. The ten largest clones capture approximately 31% of the sample. The sample taken for sequencing was blood. These receptor sequences come from a man aged 30 to 45 with Graves' hyperthyroidism.

This clonotype was seen repeatedly, ten times or more. The V call is TRBV18, the J call TRBJ2-1, with D unresolved. In germline, CDR1 is KGHSH, CDR2 LQKENI. The ends were cut back, 5 bases at V and 4 bases at J, with 9 bases in the middle. CDR3 length: 13 residues. This chain's CDR3 is CASSRQLYNEQFF. The CDR3 region has the DNA TGTGCCAGCTCAAGACAACTTTACAATGAGCAGTTCTTC.

In the case of this clonotype: Relative to the germline gene, one junction end is altered; a read error may explain this. The chain employs TRBV11-2 and TRBJ1-1; 9 positions match TRBD1. The CDR3 is made up of 14 amino acids. Germline values: CDR1 SGHAT, CDR2 FQNNGV. The CDR3 here is CASRGQGTSTEAFF. The CDR3 DNA is TGCGCCAGCAGAGGACAGGGGACGAGCACTGAAGCTTTCTTT.

A word on this clonotype: Being one base from a much bigger clone, this may be a read error. The CDR3 is CAWSVLSLYNDQFF. DNA for the CDR3: TGTGCCTGGAGTGTGTTGTCCTTATACAATGACCAGTTCTTC. The rearrangement uses TRBV30 and TRBJ2-1, with D uncertain. CDR1 GTSNPN and CDR2 SVGIG come from the germline V gene (reference sequence). The CDR3 length is 14 residues.

This clonotype was observed at least ten times. V and J are TRBV28 and TRBJ2-7, with 7 bases identical to TRBD2. The CDR3 length is 12 residues. CDR1 and CDR2 from the germline V gene are MDHEN and SYDVKM. The trim removed 8 bases at V and 7 bases at J, leaving 8 bases unmatched. CDR3 bases: TGTGCCAGCGGGGTGCGGGAGTTTGAGCAGTACTTC. Its translation is CASGVREFEQYF. The full variable domain, in which reference TRBV28 and TRBJ2-7 provide the parts outside the CDR3, is DVKVTQSSRYLVKRTGEKVFLECVQDMDHENMFWYRQDPGLGLRLIYFSYDVKMKEKGDIPEGYSVSREKKERFSLILESASTNQTSMYLCASGVREFEQYFGPGTRLTVT.

This clonotype was counted a few times. Here the CDR3 reads CAIGRGTDTDTQYF. In DNA form, the CDR3 reads TGTGCCATCGGTAGGGGGACCGACACAGATACGCAGTATTTT. The chain uses TRBV10-3 and TRBJ2-3, with a possible D match to TRBD1 (6 bases). V was clipped by 8 bases and J by 2 bases, with 14 bases between them. The CDR3 sequence is 14 residues long. Germline CDR1 ENHRY, CDR2 SYGVKD.

The rearrangement uses TRBV30 and TRBJ1-4, with 7 positions matching TRBD1. The length of the CDR3 is 13 residues. The ends lost 4 bases at V and 6 bases at J; junction bases unmatched: 5. Germline CDR1 GTSNPN, CDR2 SVGIG (reference sequence). The CDR3 reads CAWTQGTDEKLFF. In DNA form, the CDR3 reads TGTGCCTGGACACAAGGGACAGATGAAAAACTGTTTTTT. The whole variable domain, filled in from reference TRBV30 and TRBJ1-4, reads SQTIHQWPATLVQPVGSPLSLECTVEGTSNPNLYWYRQAAGRGLQLLFYSVGIGQISSEVPQNLSASRPQDRQFILSSKKLLLSDSGFYLCAWTQGTDEKLFFGSGTQLSVL.

At least ten counts were recorded for this clonotype. This sequence joins TRBV2 and TRBJ2-1; 8 bases line up with TRBD2. This CDR3 is built from 12 residues. With 4 bases clipped from V and 9 bases from J, the junction kept 2 bases outside the gene matches. From germline, CDR1 is SNHLY and CDR2 FYNNEI. The CDR3 DNA reads as TGTGCCAGCAGTGTGCGGGGGGCTGAGCAGTTCTTC. This translates into CASSVRGAEQFF.

This clonotype was seen a few times. The chain carries TRBV6-6 and TRBJ2-1, with 7 nucleotides matching TRBD2. Germline CDR1 is MNHNY and CDR2 is SVGAGI (reference sequence). After removal of 3 bases from V and 2 bases from J, the junction contained 16 bases not matched to a gene. The CDR3 covers 19 residues. The CDR3 sequence is CASSYSAEGWLAAYNEQFF. The CDR3 DNA reads as TGTGCCAGCAGTTATTCAGCGGAGGGATGGCTAGCGGCCTACAATGAGCAGTTCTTC.

This clonotype was counted many times. The CDR3 spells CASIRTSGKEQFF. DNA for the CDR3: TGTGCCAGCATTAGGACTAGCGGGAAGGAGCAGTTCTTC. The chain employs TRBV6-1 and TRBJ2-1; 12 nucleotides match TRBD2. Germline assignment: CDR1 MNHNS and CDR2 SASEGT. The CDR3 runs to 13 residues. V dropped 7 bases and J dropped 10; count of bases not matched to a gene: 5.

The rearrangement joins TRBV27 to TRBJ2-7, with D unclear. The V gene's germline CDR1 is MNHEY and CDR2 SMNVEV (reference sequence). Between the trimmed V and J ends, which lost 3 bases and 1 base, there was a span of 7 bases. The CDR3 is made up of 13 amino acids. This CDR3 reads CASSFSRSYEQYF. In DNA, the CDR3 is TGTGCCAGCAGTTTCTCCCGATCCTACGAGCAGTACTTC.

In this sample, this clonotype turned up many times. This sequence joins TRBV5-6 and TRBJ2-1, with TRBD1 as a possible D gene (6 bases). This CDR3 region has 15 residues. CDR1 SGHDT and CDR2 YYEEEE come from the germline V gene. Trimming took 5 bases from V and 1 from J, leaving 13 bases between them. In DNA, the CDR3 is TGTGCCAGCAGTTCTGGGACACAGTCCTACAATGAGCAGTTCTTC. Protein product: CASSSGTQSYNEQFF. Using reference TRBV5-6 and TRBJ2-1 for the parts outside the CDR3, the full variable domain is DAGVTQSPTHLIKTRGQQVTLRCSPKSGHDTVSWYQQALGQGPQFIFQYYEEEERQRGNFPDRFSGHQFPNYSSELNVNALLLGDSALYLCASSSGTQSYNEQFFGPGTRLTVL.

This clonotype was seen many times. V and J are TRBV5-1 and TRBJ1-2; D not resolved. The CDR3 totals 15 residues. Trimming took off 4 bases at V and 3 bases at J, with 16 bases between the two ends. CDR1 SGHRS and CDR2 YFSETQ come from the germline V gene. CDR3 residues: CASSTGEALDYGYTF. In DNA, the CDR3 is TGCGCCAGCAGCACTGGGGAGGCCTTAGACTATGGCTACACCTTC.

The sample holds many counts of this clonotype. J is TRBJ2-1 and V is TRBV27, with no clear D. This CDR3 has 14 residues. V was clipped by 8 bases and J by 0 bases, with 11 bases between them. CDR1 is MNHEY and CDR2 is SMNVEV in the germline V gene (reference sequence). The CDR3 nucleotides read TGTGCCAGCCTTCCGCGCGGCTCCTACAATGAGCAGTTCTTC. Translation: CASLPRGSYNEQFF.

In regard to this clonotype: Being one base from a much bigger clone, this may be a read error. This chain links TRBV29-1 with TRBJ2-3; 11 positions match TRBD2. Germline-derived CDR1 and CDR2 are SQVTM and ANQGSEA. This CDR3 is 15 amino acids long. CDR3: CSLDSLAGALDTQYF. DNA of the CDR3: TGCAGCCTTGACTCACTAGCGGGGGCTCTGGATACGCAGTATTTT.

This clonotype has a handful of counts. The chain is built from TRBV7-2 and TRBJ1-6, with 7 nucleotides matching TRBD1. Germline trimming cut 3 bases from V and 7 bases from J; bases unmatched to any gene: 3. Germline CDR1 SGHTA, CDR2 FQGNSA. The CDR3 extends over 14 amino acids. CDR3 amino acids: CASSFGQANSPLHF. For the CDR3, the DNA is TGTGCCAGCAGCTTCGGACAGGCGAATTCACCCCTCCACTTT. The entire variable domain, with the rest obtained from reference TRBV7-2 and TRBJ1-6, is as follows: GAGVSQSPSNKVTEKGKDVELRCDPISGHTALYWYRQSLGQGLEFLIYFQGNSAPDKSGLPSDRFSAERTGGSVSTLTIQRTQQEDSAVYLCASSFGQANSPLHFGNGTRLTVT.

The table lists this clonotype with many counts. The V gene is TRBV3-1, the J gene TRBJ2-3; D uncertain. This CDR3 spans 14 amino acids. The germline V gene encodes CDR1 LGHDT and CDR2 YNNKEL (reference sequence). Trimming took 4 bases from V and 4 from J, leaving 12 bases between them. This CDR3 is CASSPLNGADTQYF. The CDR3 nucleotides read TGTGCCAGCAGCCCGCTGAACGGCGCAGATACGCAGTATTTT.

This clonotype was detected a few times. The CDR3 spells CASSSQISTDTQYF. CDR3 DNA: TGTGCCAGCAGTTCCCAAATCAGCACAGATACGCAGTATTTT. The rearrangement uses TRBV6-9 and TRBJ2-3; D is undetermined. The V gene's germline CDR1 is MNHGY and CDR2 SVAAGI. This CDR3 region has 14 residues. The ends were cut back, 4 bases at V and 0 bases at J, with 8 bases in the middle.

This clonotype was detected ten times or more. The rearrangement links TRBV12-5 to TRBJ2-3, with D perhaps matching TRBD1 (6 bases). The CDR3 is 16 amino acids. Deletions cut 6 bases from V and 2 bases from J, with 18 bases between. The germline CDR1 and CDR2 sequences are LGHNT and FRNRAP. In nucleotides, the CDR3 is TGTGCTAGTGGCCCCAGGGGTCGGGGAGACACAGATACGCAGTATTTT. Protein: CASGPRGRGDTDTQYF.

This clonotype was seen ten or more times. Here the CDR3 reads CASSQDSGRATYEQYF. CDR3 coding DNA: TGTGCCAGCAGCCAAGATAGCGGGAGGGCTACCTACGAGCAGTACTTC. The rearrangement joins TRBV3-1 to TRBJ2-7; TRBD2 aligns across 11 bases. The CDR3 covers 16 residues. The J segment lost 2 bases and the V segment lost 0 bases, leaving 3 bases of the junction unmatched. Looked up from germline, CDR1 is LGHDT and CDR2 is YNNKEL (reference sequence).

This clonotype was seen at least ten times. The chain couples TRBV18 to TRBJ2-3; D not certain. Looked up from germline, CDR1 is KGHSH and CDR2 is LQKENI. There are 12 residues in the CDR3. V shed 2 bases and J shed 4 bases, with 4 bases lying between them. The CDR3 here is CASSPGADTQYF. Written as DNA, the CDR3 is TGTGCCAGCTCACCAGGGGCAGATACGCAGTATTTT.

This clonotype was observed at least ten times. The J gene is TRBJ2-3, the V gene TRBV20-1, with a tentative D call TRBD1 (5 bases). Trimming shortened V by 0 bases and J by 1 base, and 8 bases separated the two germline ends. The CDR3 consists of 14 residues. The V gene's germline CDR1 is DFQATT and CDR2 SNEGSKA (reference sequence). The CDR3, as DNA: TGCAGTGCTAGAGACAGGGTTGGCACAGATACGCAGTATTTT. Protein sequence: CSARDRVGTDTQYF.

This clonotype was seen ten or more times. The genes are TRBV7-2 and TRBJ2-1; D is ambiguous. The V end was cut by 4 bases, the J end by 10 bases, with 14 bases between. The CDR3 runs 13 residues. The germline gives CDR1 SGHTA, CDR2 FQGNSA. The CDR3 sequence: CASSSAGIGEQFF. The CDR3 nucleotides read TGTGCCAGCAGCTCGGCAGGTATAGGGGAGCAGTTCTTC. Looking up the rest from reference TRBV7-2 and TRBJ2-1 gives the full variable domain: GAGVSQSPSNKVTEKGKDVELRCDPISGHTALYWYRQSLGQGLEFLIYFQGNSAPDKSGLPSDRFSAERTGGSVSTLTIQRTQQEDSAVYLCASSSAGIGEQFFGPGTRLTVL.

This clonotype was observed a handful of times. The chain joins TRBV7-9 to TRBJ2-1; the match to TRBD2 covers 10 bases. Germline V gene lookup returns CDR1 SEHNR and CDR2 FQNEAQ (reference sequence). V was clipped by 4 bases and J by 8 bases; unmatched bases: 8. This CDR3 region has 15 residues. CDR3 sequence reads: CASSSGLAEGYEQFF. CDR3 bases: TGTGCCAGCAGCTCCGGACTAGCGGAGGGTTATGAGCAGTTCTTC.

Note on this clonotype: Since a much larger clone is just one base distant, this may be a read error. The chain employs TRBV11-2 and TRBJ2-3, with D perhaps TRBD2 (6 bases). V lost 7 bases to trimming and J lost 0 bases, with 20 bases between them. Per the germline V gene, CDR1 is SGHAT and CDR2 is FQNNGV. The CDR3 spans 17 residues. The CDR3 protein is CASTRPGRGLSTDTQYF. The CDR3 nucleotides read TGTGCCAGCACCCGACCGGGACGGGGACTGAGCACAGATACGCAGTATTTT. The complete variable domain, with remaining parts taken from reference TRBV11-2 and TRBJ2-3, reads EAGVAQSPRYKIIEKRQSVAFWCNPISGHATLYWYQQILGQGPKLLIQFQNNGVVDDSQLPKDRFSAERLKGVDSTLKIQPAKLEDSAVYLCASTRPGRGLSTDTQYFGPGTRLTVL.

This sequence joins TRBV2 and TRBJ2-1; either TRBD1 or TRBD2 may supply D (5 bases each). The CDR3 is made up of 13 amino acids. CDR1 and CDR2 from the germline V gene are SNHLY and FYNNEI. With 6 bases removed from V and 15 bases from J, the gap between germline ends came to 21 bases. The CDR3 DNA is TGTGCCAGCAGGGGGACCGGGGACGGCGCCGGGTTCTTC. It specifies CASRGTGDGAGFF.

The V gene is TRBV4-1, the J gene TRBJ1-1, with 10 positions matching TRBD1. V dropped 1 base and J dropped 3; count of bases not matched to a gene: 2. The V gene's germline CDR1 is MGHRA and CDR2 YSYEKL. There are 15 residues in the CDR3. The CDR3 region has the DNA TGCGCCAGCAGCCAAGGAGGACAGGGGGACACTGAAGCTTTCTTT. Amino acid sequence: CASSQGGQGDTEAFF.

This sequence joins TRBV18 and TRBJ2-7; 15 nucleotides line up with TRBD2. Germline CDR1 is KGHSH and CDR2 is LQKENI. The CDR3 has 17 residues. Germline trimming cut 3 bases from V and 7 bases from J; bases unmatched to any gene: 10. As DNA, the CDR3 is TGTGCCAGCTCACCCCTCGACCCGGGACTAGCGGGAGGAGAGCAGTACTTC. Protein: CASSPLDPGLAGGEQYF.

This clonotype was found many times. This sequence joins TRBV7-2 and TRBJ2-5, with a tentative D call TRBD2 (6 bases). The V end lost 0 bases, the J end lost 3 bases, and 20 bases lay between the germline ends. Germline lookup yields CDR1 SGHTA and CDR2 FQGNSA. The CDR3 totals 18 residues. The DNA for the CDR3 is TGTGCCAGCAGCTTAGCGCTAATGGGACGGGGGAGGAAAGAGACCCAGTACTTC. It is translated as CASSLALMGRGRKETQYF.

This clonotype was seen repeatedly, ten times or more. The V and J genes are TRBV10-3 and TRBJ2-7, with 12 bases matching TRBD2. This CDR3 has 14 residues. CDR1 is ENHRY, CDR2 SYGVKD, per germline. With 8 bases clipped from V and 6 bases from J, the junction kept 8 bases outside the gene matches. In DNA form, the CDR3 reads TGTGCCATCGGACTAGCGGGAACCTCCGGCGAGCAGTACTTC. Amino acid sequence: CAIGLAGTSGEQYF.

This clonotype showed up many times. The chain carries TRBV29-1 and TRBJ2-7; TRBD2 matches at 7 bases. V shed 5 bases, J shed 1 base, and the junction held 17 bases outside the gene matches. CDR3 length equals 17 residues. Germline V gives CDR1 SQVTM, CDR2 ANQGSEA. CDR3 nucleotide sequence: TGCAGCGTTCGATATCGACTTCCGGGACTACGGTCCTACGAGCAGTACTTC. Its protein is CSVRYRLPGLRSYEQYF.